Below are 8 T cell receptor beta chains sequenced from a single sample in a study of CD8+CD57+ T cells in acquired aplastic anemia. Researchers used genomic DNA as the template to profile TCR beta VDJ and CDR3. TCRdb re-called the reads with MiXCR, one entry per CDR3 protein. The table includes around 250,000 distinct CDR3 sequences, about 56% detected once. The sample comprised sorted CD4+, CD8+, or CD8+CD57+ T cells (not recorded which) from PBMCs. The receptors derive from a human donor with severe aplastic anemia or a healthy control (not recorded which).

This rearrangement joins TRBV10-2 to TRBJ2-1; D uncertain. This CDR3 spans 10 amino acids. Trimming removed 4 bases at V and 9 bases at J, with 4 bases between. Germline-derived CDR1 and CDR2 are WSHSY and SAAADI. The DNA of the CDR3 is TGCGCCAGCAGTGCGAGTGAGCAGTTCTTC. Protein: CASSASEQFF.

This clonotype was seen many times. This chain's CDR3 is CASSSLGEQYF. The CDR3 bases are TGTGCCAGCAGTTCTCTGGGCGAGCAGTACTTC. The V call is TRBV6-2 or TRBV6-3, the J call TRBJ2-7, with D uncertain. The CDR3 extends over 11 amino acids. V lost 4 bases to trimming and J lost 6 bases, with 7 bases between them. Looked up from germline, CDR1 is MNHEY and CDR2 is SVGEGT.

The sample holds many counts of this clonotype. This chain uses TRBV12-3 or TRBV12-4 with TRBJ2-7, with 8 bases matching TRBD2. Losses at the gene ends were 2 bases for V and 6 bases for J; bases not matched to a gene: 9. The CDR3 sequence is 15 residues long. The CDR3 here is CASSLRVGLVAEQYF. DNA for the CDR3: TGTGCCAGCAGTTTAAGGGTGGGACTAGTCGCCGAGCAGTACTTC.

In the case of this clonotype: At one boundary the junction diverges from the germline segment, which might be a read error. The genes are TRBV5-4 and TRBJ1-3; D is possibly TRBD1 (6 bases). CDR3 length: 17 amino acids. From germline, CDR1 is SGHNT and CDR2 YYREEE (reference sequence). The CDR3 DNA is TGTGCCAGCAGCTTGGATCCAACAGGGTTCTCTGGAAACACCATATGTTTT. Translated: CASSLDPTGFSGNTICF.

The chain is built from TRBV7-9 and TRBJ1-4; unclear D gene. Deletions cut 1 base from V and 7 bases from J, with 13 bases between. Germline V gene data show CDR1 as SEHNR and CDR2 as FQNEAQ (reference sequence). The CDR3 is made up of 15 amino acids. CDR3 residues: CASSLGTRIGEKLFF. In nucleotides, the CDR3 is TGTGCCAGCAGCTTAGGGACCAGGATTGGTGAAAAACTGTTTTTT.

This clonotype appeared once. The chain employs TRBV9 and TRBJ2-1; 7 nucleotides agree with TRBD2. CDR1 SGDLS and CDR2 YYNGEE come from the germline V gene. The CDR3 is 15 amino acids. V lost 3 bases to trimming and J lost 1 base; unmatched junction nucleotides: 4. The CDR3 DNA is TGTGCCAGCAGCGCACTAGCGAAATCCTACAATGAGCAGTTCTTC. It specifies CASSALAKSYNEQFF.

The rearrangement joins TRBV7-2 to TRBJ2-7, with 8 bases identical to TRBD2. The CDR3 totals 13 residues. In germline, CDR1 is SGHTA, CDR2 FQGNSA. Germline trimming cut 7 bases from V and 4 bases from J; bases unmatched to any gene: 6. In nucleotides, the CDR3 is TGTGCCAGCAAGACTAGCGCGGCTTACGAGCAGTACTTC. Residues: CASKTSAAYEQYF.

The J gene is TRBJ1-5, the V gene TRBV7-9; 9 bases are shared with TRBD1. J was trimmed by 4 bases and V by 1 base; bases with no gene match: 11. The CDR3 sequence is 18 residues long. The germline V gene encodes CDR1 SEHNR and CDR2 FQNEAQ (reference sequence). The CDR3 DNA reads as TGTGCCAGCAGCTTAGGACAGGGAGGGACAGGGAAAAATCAGCCCCAGCATTTT. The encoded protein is CASSLGQGGTGKNQPQHF.